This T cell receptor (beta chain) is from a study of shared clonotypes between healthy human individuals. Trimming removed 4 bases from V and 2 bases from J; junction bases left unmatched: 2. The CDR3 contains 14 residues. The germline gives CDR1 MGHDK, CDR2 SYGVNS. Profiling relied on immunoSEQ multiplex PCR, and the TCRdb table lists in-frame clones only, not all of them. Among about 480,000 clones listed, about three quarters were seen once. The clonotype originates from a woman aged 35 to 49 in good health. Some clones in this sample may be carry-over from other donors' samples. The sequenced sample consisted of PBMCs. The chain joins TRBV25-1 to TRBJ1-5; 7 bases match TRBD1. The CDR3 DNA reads TGTGCCAGCAGTGGACAGGGTGGCAATCAGCCCCAGCATTTT. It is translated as CASSGQGGNQPQHF.